This T cell receptor beta chain appears in the sequencing data of a study of T-cell memory formation after mild COVID-19. Background on the study: TCR clusters were largely donor specific.

CDR3 size: 15 residues. Deletions cut 0 bases from V and 4 bases from J, with 12 bases between. The V gene's germline CDR1 is SGHRS and CDR2 YFSETQ. Constant-segment primers served in 5'RACE that generated TCR alpha and TCR beta cDNA libraries bearing sample barcodes and UMIs. MiXCR, run by TCRdb on the 5' RACE reads, gives a single entry per CDR3 protein. Of about 100,000 distinct CDR3 sequences in the sample, approximately 12% were seen once. The specimen sequenced was PBMCs or a T cell subset sorted from them (not recorded which). The receptor was isolated from a young man who had mild COVID-19 (a few samples of this study predate the infection). Cell type and time point are not known. V and J are TRBV5-1 and TRBJ2-3, with a weak D call TRBD1 (6 bases). The chain's CDR3 is CASSLDRAGADTQYF. The CDR3 DNA sequence: TGCGCCAGCAGCTTGGACAGGGCCGGGGCAGATACGCAGTATTTT.